Listed below are T cell receptor beta chains from one sample, sequenced in a study of T cell responses to AZD1222 COVID-19 vaccine. Method: immunoSEQ multiplex PCR; TCRdb's copy keeps in-frame clones and lacks some. The sample contains 100,000 to 120,000 clones, around 89% of which appear only once. The specimen comprised peripheral blood, sampled on day 0 of AZD1222 vaccination. The receptors originated from an adult in good health. Both conserved end residues are part of each CDR3. A D gene is named only where the DNA matches it firmly. Rows may omit the clone size; those that give it use once, few, many or a size class.

J gene | clone size | CDR3 length | D gene | V gene | CDR3 protein | CDR3 DNA
TRBJ2-7 | - | 15 | - | TRBV10-3 | CAIKAVARGNYEQYF | TGTGCCATCAAGGCAGTAGCCCGAGGAAATTACGAGCAGTACTTC
TRBJ1-5 | - | 14 | TRBD1 | TRBV5-5 | CASSPRGSNQPQHF | TGTGCCAGCAGCCCCAGGGGGAGCAATCAGCCCCAGCATTTT
TRBJ2-7 | once | 13 | - | TRBV3-1/TRBV3-2 | CASSPGGRYEQYF | TGTGCCAGCAGCCCCGGGGGGCGCTACGAGCAGTACTTC
TRBJ2-1 | - | 12 | TRBD1 | TRBV6-5 | CASGQGEVEQFF | TGTGCCAGTGGACAGGGGGAGGTTGAGCAGTTCTTC
TRBJ1-4 | - | 15 | - | TRBV18 | CASSVTRRDNEKLFF | TGTGCCAGCTCAGTAACAAGAAGGGATAATGAAAAACTGTTTTTT
TRBJ2-7 | - | 12 | - | TRBV5-1 | CASSSTAYEQYF | TGCGCCAGCAGCTCGACAGCGTACGAGCAGTACTTC
TRBJ2-2 | once | 13 | TRBD1 | TRBV4-1 | CASRRQGTGELFF | TGCGCCAGCAGGAGACAGGGAACCGGGGAGCTGTTTTTT
TRBJ2-1 | once | 14 | - | TRBV28 | CASSSGGSYNEQFF | TGTGCCAGCAGTTCTGGGGGCTCATACAATGAGCAGTTCTTC
TRBJ2-6 | - | 17 | TRBD2 | TRBV19 | CASSQLAAGSGANVLTF | TGTGCCAGTAGCCAACTAGCGGCGGGCTCTGGGGCCAACGTCCTGACTTTC
TRBJ2-5 | - | 13 | - | TRBV6-1 | CASSDRGEGTQYF | TGTGCCAGCAGTGACAGGGGGGAGGGGACCCAGTACTTC
TRBJ2-7 | - | 18 | - | TRBV21-1 | CASSKAPASGSASYEQYF | TGTGCCAGCAGCAAAGCCCCGGCTAGCGGGAGTGCTTCCTACGAGCAGTACTTC
TRBJ1-5 | few | 15 | - | TRBV6-5 | CASSYSSGAGQPQHF | TGTGCCAGCAGTTACTCGTCTGGGGCCGGTCAGCCCCAGCATTTT
TRBJ2-5 | - | 13 | - | TRBV28 | CASSRGYQETQYF | TGTGCCAGCAGCCGGGGGTACCAAGAGACCCAGTACTTC
TRBJ2-7 | - | 16 | TRBD2 | TRBV4-2 | CASSQAASGSGYEQYF | TGTGCCAGCAGCCAAGCCGCGAGCGGGAGTGGTTACGAGCAGTACTTC
TRBJ2-3 | - | 13 | - | TRBV14 | CASSHIIADTQYF | TGTGCCAGCAGCCACATCATAGCGGATACGCAGTATTTT
TRBJ2-7 | - | 15 | TRBD2 | TRBV28 | CASSQSGRASYEQYF | TGTGCCAGCAGTCAAAGCGGGAGGGCGTCCTACGAGCAGTACTTC
TRBJ2-1 | - | 14 | - | TRBV7-2 | CASSLEAGHNEQFF | TGTGCCAGCAGCTTGGAAGCGGGCCACAATGAGCAGTTCTTC
TRBJ2-3 | - | 13 | - | TRBV21-1 | CASQKVNADTQYF | TGTGCCAGCCAAAAGGTGAACGCGGATACGCAGTATTTT
TRBJ2-7 | once | 14 | TRBD2 | TRBV4-1 | CASSQILADYEQYF | TGCGCCAGCAGCCAAATTCTAGCGGACTACGAGCAGTACTTC
TRBJ2-3 | - | 17 | TRBD2 | TRBV9 | CASSQGLAGGWSDTQYF | TGTGCCAGCAGCCAAGGACTAGCGGGAGGGTGGTCAGATACGCAGTATTTT
TRBJ2-3 | - | 14 | TRBD2 | TRBV19 | CASSGLAGPDTQYF | TGTGCCAGTAGCGGACTAGCGGGACCAGATACGCAGTATTTT
TRBJ1-2 | - | 12 | - | TRBV28 | CASSLIEGGYTF | TGTGCCAGCAGTTTAATAGAAGGCGGCTACACCTTC
TRBJ1-2 | - | 14 | - | TRBV28 | CASSWPPPNYGYTF | TGTGCCAGCAGTTGGCCGCCGCCTAACTATGGCTACACCTTC
TRBJ2-3 | - | 15 | - | TRBV27 | CASSQLQGPGNTQYF | TGTGCCAGCAGTCAGCTACAGGGACCGGGAAATACGCAGTATTTT
TRBJ1-6 | - | 15 | - | TRBV5-1 | CASSLRITKDSPLHF | TGCGCCAGCAGTCTAAGGATTACTAAGGATTCACCCCTCCACTTT
TRBJ2-1 | - | 20 | TRBD2 | TRBV14 | CASSQDWAGVSGATYNEQFF | TGTGCCAGCAGCCAAGATTGGGCGGGAGTAAGCGGGGCGACCTACAATGAGCAGTTCTTC
TRBJ1-5 | - | 15 | - | TRBV4-1 | CASSQEMAGAAPQHF | TGCGCCAGCAGCCAAGAAATGGCGGGGGCGGCCCCCCAGCATTTT
TRBJ2-3 | - | 12 | - | TRBV6-6 | CASSPTTDTQYF | TGTGCCAGCTCCCCTACCACAGATACGCAGTATTTT
TRBJ2-6 | - | 15 | - | TRBV3-1/TRBV3-2 | CASSPSSSGANVLTF | TGTGCCAGCAGCCCCTCAAGCTCTGGGGCCAACGTCCTGACTTTC
TRBJ2-7 | - | 10 | - | TRBV30 | CAWGLYEQYF | TGTGCCTGGGGACTCTACGAGCAGTACTTC
TRBJ1-6 | - | 13 | - | TRBV7-2 | CASSLEGNSPLHF | TGTGCCAGCAGCTTAGAAGGGAATTCACCCCTCCACTTT
TRBJ1-1 | - | 15 | TRBD1 | TRBV5-4 | CASSQGDTAGTEAFF | TGTGCCAGCAGCCAGGGGGACACGGCCGGCACTGAAGCTTTCTTT
TRBJ1-1 | - | 14 | TRBD1 | TRBV6-5 | CASSTQGANTEAFF | TGTGCCAGCAGTACGCAGGGGGCGAACACTGAAGCTTTCTTT
TRBJ1-2 | - | 13 | - | TRBV14 | CASSRGLSGGYTF | TGTGCCAGCAGCCGGGGACTTTCGGGTGGCTACACCTTC
TRBJ1-5 | - | 17 | - | TRBV5-6 | CASSTLYREICNQPQHF | TGTGCCAGCAGCACTCTTTACAGGGAGATTTGCAATCAGCCCCAGCATTTT
TRBJ1-2 | - | 12 | - | TRBV30 | CAWSSGGYGYTF | TGTGCCTGGAGTTCGGGGGGCTATGGCTACACCTTC
TRBJ2-7 | - | 18 | - | TRBV4-2 | CASSQEGQRSRGSYEQYF | TGTGCCAGCAGCCAAGAAGGGCAGAGATCTAGGGGCTCCTACGAGCAGTACTTC
TRBJ2-7 | few | 13 | - | TRBV28 | CASRSGAGDEQYF | TGTGCCAGCAGATCGGGAGCCGGTGACGAGCAGTACTTC
TRBJ2-1 | once | 15 | TRBD2 | TRBV28 | CASRLAGVNGNEQFF | TGTGCCAGCAGGTTAGCGGGAGTGAATGGGAATGAGCAGTTCTTC
TRBJ1-5 | - | 16 | TRBD1 | TRBV28 | CASLGQGANDNQPQHF | TGTGCCAGCTTGGGACAGGGGGCTAATGACAATCAGCCCCAGCATTTT
TRBJ2-1 | - | 15 | - | TRBV4-1 | CASSQDSGTYNEQFF | TGCGCCAGCAGCCAAGATAGTGGGACCTACAATGAGCAGTTCTTC
TRBJ1-2 | - | 14 | TRBD1 | TRBV5-1 | CASSNRGRNNGYTF | TGCGCCAGCAGCAATAGGGGGCGCAACAATGGCTACACCTTC
TRBJ2-1 | - | 20 | TRBD2 | TRBV27 | CASSLSQGHSGRAHINEQFF | TGTGCCAGCAGTTTATCACAGGGCCATAGCGGGAGGGCCCATATCAATGAGCAGTTCTTC
TRBJ2-7 | - | 15 | - | TRBV13 | CASSLLTLSSYEQYF | TGTGCCAGCAGCTTACTCACTCTTAGCTCCTACGAGCAGTACTTC
TRBJ1-1 | - | 15 | - | TRBV6-2/TRBV6-3 | CASSAPGEGGTEAFF | TGTGCCAGCAGTGCGCCGGGGGAGGGAGGGACTGAAGCTTTCTTT
TRBJ2-7 | - | 12 | TRBD1 | TRBV7-8 | CATSGRGYEQYF | TGTGCCACCTCGGGCAGGGGGTACGAGCAGTACTTC